This passage covers 20 T cell receptor beta chains from one sample sequenced in a study of blood T cell repertoires in COVID-19. Sequenced by immunoSEQ multiplex PCR; TCRdb stores in-frame clones only, minus some. The table lists about 260,000 clones, 85% to 90% of them singletons, with around 0.85% in the top ten. Sample: PBMCs or T cells enriched from blood (not recorded which). The receptor set was obtained from a man aged 45-60 years who had been exposed to COVID-19.

The chain couples TRBV18 to TRBJ2-7; D is possibly TRBD1 (5 bases). The CDR3 is 12 residues long. Germline V lookup: CDR1 KGHSH, CDR2 LQKENI. CDR3 residues: CASSLGHLELFV. Written as DNA, the CDR3 is TGTGCCAGCTCACTCGGACATCTGGAGTTGTTTGTC.

The sample holds one count of this clone. The V call is TRBV28, the J call TRBJ2-1; 7 bases are shared with TRBD1. The trim removed 11 bases at V and 1 base at J, leaving 11 bases unmatched. CDR1 MDHEN and CDR2 SYDVKM come from the germline V gene. CDR3 length: 15 residues. CDR3 sequence: CASLVGGRSYNEQFF. In DNA, the CDR3 is TGTGCCTCCCTAGTAGGGGGCAGGTCCTACAATGAGCAGTTCTTC.

This clone was observed a handful of times. V usage is TRBV3-1 (or the pseudogene TRBV3-2) and J usage is TRBJ2-2; no firm D call. The CDR3 totals 15 residues. Deletions cut 0 bases from V and 6 bases from J, with 11 bases between. Per germline, CDR1 LGHDT and CDR2 YNNKEL (reference sequence). The CDR3 nucleotides are TGTGCCAGCAGCCAAGACCTCCTCCGGGCCGGGGAGCTGTTTTTT. Translated, it gives CASSQDLLRAGELFF.

The chain recombines TRBV6-2 or TRBV6-3 with TRBJ2-2; no definite D call. The CDR3 is 16 residues long. The V end was cut by 5 bases, the J end by 0 bases, with 13 bases between. Germline values: CDR1 MNHEY, CDR2 SVGEGT. This chain's CDR3 is CASSGVVLANTGELFF. The CDR3, as DNA: TGTGCCAGCAGTGGAGTGGTCCTAGCGAACACCGGGGAGCTGTTTTTT.

CDR3 nucleotide sequence: TGTGCCAGCAGCCAAGTAGACAGGAAGAACACTGAAGCTTTCTTT. This encodes CASSQVDRKNTEAFF. The chain is built from TRBV3-1 (or the pseudogene TRBV3-2) and TRBJ1-1; D is perhaps TRBD1 (6 bases). Between the trimmed V and J ends, which lost 1 base and 1 base, there was a span of 10 bases. This CDR3 has 15 residues. Germline values: CDR1 LGHDT, CDR2 YNNKEL (reference sequence).

This clone was seen only once. The genes are TRBV7-2 and TRBJ2-1, with TRBD2 as a possible D gene (6 bases). The CDR3 is 16 amino acids. The germline CDR1 and CDR2 sequences are SGHTA and FQGNSA. V was shortened by 2 bases and J by 1 base, with 12 bases between the two germline ends. This chain's CDR3 is CASSLRRGPSYNEQFF. CDR3 in DNA: TGTGCCAGCAGCTTACGGCGGGGCCCTTCCTACAATGAGCAGTTCTTC.

The chain links TRBV10-2 to TRBJ1-1; 8 bases map to TRBD1. V was clipped by 5 bases and J by 1 base; unmatched bases: 3. This CDR3 is built from 14 residues. Germline loops: CDR1 WSHSY, CDR2 SAAADI. The CDR3 sequence is CASSQGAENTEAFF. DNA of the CDR3: TGCGCCAGCAGTCAGGGGGCAGAGAACACTGAAGCTTTCTTT.

This chain connects TRBV24-1 to TRBJ2-1; 7 bases fit TRBD1. Germline V gene lookup returns CDR1 KGHDR and CDR2 SFDVKD. V shed 6 bases, J shed 7 bases, and the junction held 2 bases outside the gene matches. The CDR3 consists of 12 residues. CDR3 coding DNA: TGTGCCACCAGTAGGGGGCGGAATGAGCAGTTCTTC. Its protein is CATSRGRNEQFF.

The genes are TRBV7-3 and TRBJ2-7, with D possibly being TRBD1 (6 bases). Germline CDR1 is SGHTA and CDR2 is FQGTGA. V gave up 2 bases and J gave up 2 bases, with 13 bases separating them. The CDR3 contains 15 residues. The DNA for the CDR3 is TGTGCCAGCAGCTTAGGAACAGGGTTAACCTACGAGCAGTACTTC. Protein sequence: CASSLGTGLTYEQYF.

The chain's CDR3 is CASSPGQGGYEQYV. CDR3 nucleotides: TGTGCCAGCAGTCCGGGACAGGGTGGGTACGAGCAGTACGTC. This chain connects TRBV28 to TRBJ2-7, with 9 bases lining up with TRBD1. There are 14 residues in the CDR3. CDR1 MDHEN and CDR2 SYDVKM come from the germline V gene. The J segment lost 4 bases and the V segment lost 5 bases, leaving 6 bases of the junction unmatched.

Of note for this clone: Sequence at one end of the junction differs from germline and may be a read error. The rearrangement uses TRBV6-5 and TRBJ1-2; the match to TRBD1 covers 9 bases. CDR3 size: 13 residues. CDR1 is MNHEY, CDR2 SVGAGI, per germline. The CDR3 protein is CASSKTGGGPTRF. The CDR3 region has the DNA TGTGCCAGCAGTAAGACAGGGGGAGGTCCAACCCGCTTC.

This sequence joins TRBV19 and TRBJ1-4; 9 positions match TRBD1. Looked up from germline, CDR1 is LNHDA and CDR2 is SQIVND (reference sequence). CDR3 length equals 14 residues. V lost 4 bases to trimming and J lost 8 bases; unmatched junction nucleotides: 5. The CDR3 DNA is TGTGCCAGTAGTAGAAGAACAGGGGGCGAAAAACTGTTTTTT. This gives the protein CASSRRTGGEKLFF.

CDR3 in amino acids: CASSLGQRIPYEQYV. In DNA form, the CDR3 reads TGTGCCAGCAGTTTGGGACAGCGTATCCCCTACGAGCAGTACGTC. The chain has TRBV28 and TRBJ2-7, with 7 bases aligning to TRBD1. Germline V CDR1 and CDR2: MDHEN, SYDVKM. Trimming took 3 bases from V and 2 from J; bases not matched to a gene: 7. This CDR3 comprises 15 residues.

The V call is TRBV6-5, the J call TRBJ2-7, with D maybe TRBD1 (6 bases). The length of the CDR3 is 14 residues. Trimming removed 5 bases at V and 6 bases at J, with 17 bases between. Germline assignment: CDR1 MNHEY and CDR2 SVGAGI. The CDR3 sequence is CASSRTGTISEQYV. CDR3 nucleotides: TGTGCCAGCAGTAGAACCGGGACAATATCCGAGCAGTACGTC.

The chain couples TRBV28 to TRBJ1-2, with 9 bases aligning to TRBD1. With V trimmed by 5 bases and J by 3 bases, 7 bases remained unmatched. CDR3 length: 15 residues. Germline CDR1 is MDHEN and CDR2 is SYDVKM. DNA of the CDR3: TGTGCCAGCAGTCCCGGGGACAGGGTACACTATGGCTACACCTTC. Its translation is CASSPGDRVHYGYTF.

The chain combines TRBV10-2 with TRBJ2-7; TRBD2 agrees at 8 bases. CDR1 is WSHSY and CDR2 is SAAADI in the germline V gene. This CDR3 is 15 amino acids long. V shed 3 bases and J 6 bases; nucleotides not matched to a gene: 10. In DNA, the CDR3 is TGCGCCAGCAGTGACGTGTTACTAGCGGTTGGCGAGCAGTACGTC. Translating it yields CASSDVLLAVGEQYV.

This clone was observed once. The chain is built from TRBV28 and TRBJ1-1; 7 bases agree with TRBD1. V shed 10 bases and J 0 bases; nucleotides not matched to a gene: 14. This CDR3 spans 16 amino acids. The V gene's germline CDR1 is MDHEN and CDR2 SYDVKM. The CDR3 DNA reads TGTGCCAATTCGCCCGGAGGACAGGTTCTGAACACTGAAGCTTTCTTT. It is translated as CANSPGGQVLNTEAFF.

This clone has a handful of counts. The chain uses TRBV5-1 and TRBJ1-4; no clear D gene. CDR3 length: 15 amino acids. The V end was cut by 4 bases, the J end by 0 bases, with 10 bases between. Germline values: CDR1 SGHRS, CDR2 YFSETQ. CDR3 DNA: TGCGCCAGCAGCATAGACGGGACAACTAATGAAAAACTGTTTTTT. Protein sequence: CASSIDGTTNEKLFF. Full variable domain (remainder filled in from reference TRBV5-1 and TRBJ1-4): KAGVTQTPRYLIKTRGQQVTLSCSPISGHRSVSWYQQTPGQGLQFLFEYFSETQRNKGNFPGRFSGRQFSNSRSEMNVSTLELGDSALYLCASSIDGTTNEKLFFGSGTQLSVL.

The chain couples TRBV3-1 (or the pseudogene TRBV3-2) to TRBJ2-5; 7 bases agree with TRBD2. V shed 8 bases and J 5 bases; nucleotides not matched to a gene: 17. The germline CDR1 and CDR2 sequences are LGHDT and YNNKEL (reference sequence). The CDR3 has 16 residues. Here the CDR3 reads CASSYTLRREQETQYF. The CDR3, as DNA: TGTGCCAGCTCATACACTCTTCGGCGGGAGCAGGAGACCCAGTACTTC.

This rearrangement joins TRBV5-1 to TRBJ1-2; TRBD1 matches 8 bases. Germline loops: CDR1 SGHRS, CDR2 YFSETQ. The CDR3 runs 14 residues. The J segment lost 4 bases and the V segment lost 0 bases, leaving 2 bases of the junction unmatched. DNA of the CDR3: TGCGCCAGCAGCTTGGCACAGGGGGTCTATGGCTACACCTTC. This sequence encodes CASSLAQGVYGYTF.